This TCR beta chain was recorded in a study of blood T cell repertoires in COVID-19. Sequencing used immunoSEQ multiplex PCR; TCRdb keeps in-frame clones, though not all of them. This table holds 200,000 to 250,000 clones, roughly 80% found once. The CDR3 runs 16 residues. With V trimmed by 0 bases and J by 6 bases, 9 bases remained unmatched. Looked up from germline, CDR1 is MNHNS and CDR2 is SASEGT. The chain has TRBV6-1 and TRBJ2-7; 9 nucleotides line up with TRBD2. The specimen sequenced was peripheral blood. The sequence was collected from a woman aged 18-30 years with acute or convalescent COVID-19. The CDR3 loop is CASSEAGIAGAPEQYF. CDR3 in DNA: TGTGCCAGCAGTGAAGCGGGGATAGCGGGAGCTCCCGAGCAGTACTTC.